The clone carrying this TCR beta chain was observed many times. TCR beta CDR3 region amplification was performed from RNA transcripts. Researchers ran a first-round RT-PCR on the TCR CDR3 using the HTBI primer set. A single record per CDR3 protein comes from TCRdb applying MiXCR to the multiplex PCR reads. The profile shows hundreds of thousands of distinct CDR3 sequences, approximately 23% of them singletons. The data belong to a study of T cells in Graves' hyperthyroidism and ophthalmopathy. The wider study: Peripheral blood specimens were obtained at initial diagnosis, prior to any treatment.

Germline loops: CDR1 SGHVS, CDR2 FQNEAQ. CDR3 length equals 16 residues. The trim removed 2 bases at V and 9 bases at J, leaving 8 bases unmatched. Sequencing used blood. The TCR originated in a woman in her 70s with Graves' ophthalmopathy. This chain uses TRBV7-8 with TRBJ2-1; 12 bases line up with TRBD1. The CDR3 region is CASSLTRDRGPLEQFF. The CDR3 DNA sequence: TGTGCCAGCAGCTTAACGAGGGACAGGGGGCCTCTTGAGCAGTTCTTC.